The present T cell receptor (beta chain) was sequenced within a study of shared clonotypes between healthy human individuals. Regarding the study as a whole: Although depth was large, rarefaction showed that sequencing of the sorted subsets was incomplete. The four-donor shared clonotypes exceeded non-shared clonotypes in generation probability, with non-shared ones scoring lower.

Remarks on this clone: Its antigen is undetermined.

CDR3 length: 13 residues. CDR1 and CDR2 from the germline V gene are LNHNV and YYDKDF (reference sequence). V lost 8 bases, J lost 0 bases, and 7 bases lay in between. Every subset's genomic DNA went evenly onto several immunoSEQ plates. The table came from immunoSEQ multiplex PCR; TCRdb's copy has only in-frame clones and leaves some out. The table has around 2.3 million clones, approximately 96% seen once. The chain employs TRBV15 and TRBJ2-2, with unresolved D. The source of this sequence is a man aged 18 to 30 in good health. Sequenced sample: naive CD4+ T cells sorted from blood. Specified subset: CD45RA+ positively selected. The CDR3 bases are TGTGCCACCCGAGCCCCGAACACCGGGGAGCTGTTTTTT. The encoded protein is CATRAPNTGELFF.